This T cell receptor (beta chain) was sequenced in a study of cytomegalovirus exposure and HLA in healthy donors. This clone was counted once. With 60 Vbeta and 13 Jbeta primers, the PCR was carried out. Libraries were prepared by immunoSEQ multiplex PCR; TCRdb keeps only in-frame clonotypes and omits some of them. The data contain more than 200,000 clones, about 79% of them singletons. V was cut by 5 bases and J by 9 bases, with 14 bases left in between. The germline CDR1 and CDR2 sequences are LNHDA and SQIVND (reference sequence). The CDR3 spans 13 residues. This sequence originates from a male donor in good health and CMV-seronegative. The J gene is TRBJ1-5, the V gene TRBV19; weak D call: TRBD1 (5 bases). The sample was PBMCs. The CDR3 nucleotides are TGTGCCAGTAGTTCGAGGAGGGGAGGGCCCCAGCATTTT. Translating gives CASSSRRGGPQHF.